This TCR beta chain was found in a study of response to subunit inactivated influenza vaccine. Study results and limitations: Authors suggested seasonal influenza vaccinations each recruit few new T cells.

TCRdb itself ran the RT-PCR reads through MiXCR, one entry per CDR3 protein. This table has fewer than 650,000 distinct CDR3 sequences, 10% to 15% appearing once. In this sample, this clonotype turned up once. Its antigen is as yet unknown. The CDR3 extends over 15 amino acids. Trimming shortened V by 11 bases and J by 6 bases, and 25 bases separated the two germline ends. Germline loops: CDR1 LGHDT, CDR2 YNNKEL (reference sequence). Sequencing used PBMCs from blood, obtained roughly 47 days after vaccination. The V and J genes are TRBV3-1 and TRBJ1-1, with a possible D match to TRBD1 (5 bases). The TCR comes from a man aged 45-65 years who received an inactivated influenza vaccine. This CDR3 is CACCQEVPGGAEAFF. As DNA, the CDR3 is TGTGCCTGCTGCCAAGAGGTCCCGGGGGGGGCTGAAGCTTTCTTT.